What follows are 31 T cell receptor beta chains derived from one specimen sequenced in a study of T-cell reconstitution after alpha-beta-depleted transplantation in children. During its preparation, the TCRbeta library received unique molecular identifiers. Each CDR3 protein is one row after TCRdb ran MiXCR on the PCR reads. This sample yields around 800,000 distinct CDR3 sequences, of which 16% are seen a single time; roughly 5% belongs to the top ten. Sample: PBMCs, mostly from graft donor cells, taken 360 days after TCRalphabeta/CD19-depleted stem cell transplant. The receptors shown here come from a male patient between 5 and 17 years old who had a stem cell transplant for acute lymphoblastic leukemia, so the T cells may come from the graft donor.

This clonotype occurred many times. The chain couples TRBV12-3 or TRBV12-4 to TRBJ2-4; tentatively, D is TRBD2 (6 bases). The CDR3 covers 16 residues. V lost 3 bases and J 5 bases, leaving 17 bases between the germline ends. The CDR3 coding sequence is TGTGCCAGCAGTTTCCTAAAAACTAGCTCCGAAAACATTCAGTACTTC. Translating gives CASSFLKTSSENIQYF.

The chain joins TRBV11-2 to TRBJ2-7, with TRBD2 as a possible D gene (6 bases). Germline CDR1 reads SGHAT; CDR2 reads FQNNGV. This CDR3 has 14 amino acids. Trimming stripped 6 bases from V and 6 bases from J, with 18 bases between. CDR3 sequence reads: CASRASGQGGEQYF. CDR3 DNA: TGTGCCAGCAGGGCCAGCGGGCAGGGAGGCGAGCAGTACTTC. The variable domain in full, with the rest retrieved from reference TRBV11-2 and TRBJ2-7, is EAGVAQSPRYKIIEKRQSVAFWCNPISGHATLYWYQQILGQGPKLLIQFQNNGVVDDSQLPKDRFSAERLKGVDSTLKIQPAKLEDSAVYLCASRASGQGGEQYFGPGTRLTVT.

The chain employs TRBV25-1 and TRBJ2-5; 7 nucleotides agree with TRBD1. CDR3 length: 13 residues. V was clipped by 4 bases and J by 4 bases; unmatched bases: 3. Per germline, CDR1 MGHDK and CDR2 SYGVNS. CDR3 sequence reads: CASSGSGGETQYF. CDR3 nucleotide sequence: TGTGCCAGCAGTGGTTCAGGGGGAGAGACCCAGTACTTC.

Ten or more counts support this clonotype. Here the CDR3 DNA reads TGTGCCAGCCAGACCGTGAATGAGCAGTTCTTC. It translates to CASQTVNEQFF. The chain carries TRBV2 and TRBJ2-1; D gene unclear. Germline CDR1 reads SNHLY; CDR2 reads FYNNEI. CDR3 length: 11 amino acids. Trimming removed 8 bases from V and 7 bases from J, with 9 bases in between.

V is TRBV9 and J is TRBJ2-4, with a weak D call TRBD1 (6 bases). This CDR3 spans 15 amino acids. Trimming removed 2 bases from V and 1 base from J, with 10 bases in between. Looked up from germline, CDR1 is SGDLS and CDR2 is YYNGEE. The CDR3 sequence is CASSVRDNAKNIQYF. CDR3 nucleotides: TGTGCCAGCAGCGTCCGGGACAACGCCAAAAACATTCAGTACTTC.

This clonotype came up a few times. The rearrangement uses TRBV20-1 and TRBJ2-5, with 7 nucleotides matching TRBD2. V was clipped by 5 bases and J by 6 bases; unmatched bases: 12. Germline V lookup: CDR1 DFQATT, CDR2 SNEGSKA (reference sequence). The CDR3 is made up of 14 amino acids. CDR3 sequence: CSAEDATSRKTQYF. In DNA, the CDR3 is TGCAGTGCTGAAGACGCGACTAGCCGGAAGACCCAGTACTTC.

This clonotype was seen more than once but under ten times. The chain recombines TRBV10-3 with TRBJ2-7; D remains unclear. CDR1 and CDR2 from the germline V gene are ENHRY and SYGVKD. This CDR3 comprises 12 residues. V gave up 2 bases and J gave up 5 bases, with 7 bases separating them. CDR3 residues: CAISEGFHEQYF. DNA of the CDR3: TGTGCCATCAGTGAGGGCTTCCACGAGCAGTACTTC.

This clonotype was recorded many times. The gene calls are TRBV12-3 or TRBV12-4 and TRBJ2-3; a possible D gene is TRBD2 (5 bases). This CDR3 has 15 residues. V lost 4 bases, J lost 0 bases, and 11 bases lay in between. CDR3 coding DNA: TGTGCCAGCAGTTCGGGGTCAGGAAGCACAGATACGCAGTATTTT. Translation gives CASSSGSGSTDTQYF.

The V gene is TRBV12-3 or TRBV12-4, the J gene TRBJ2-2, with TRBD2 identical over 9 bases. J gave up 6 bases and V 2 bases, and 10 bases lay outside the gene matches. CDR3 length equals 17 residues. CDR3 nucleotide sequence: TGTGCCAGCAGTTTATTGCGGGAGGGCCCTGGTTCCGGGGAGCTGTTTTTT. Its translation is CASSLLREGPGSGELFF.

This clonotype was picked up a small number of times. CDR3 sequence reads: CSALKPGPDLRHEQFF. Here the CDR3 DNA reads TGCAGTGCTTTAAAACCGGGGCCTGACTTGCGCCATGAGCAGTTCTTC. The V gene is TRBV20-1, the J gene TRBJ2-1, with D perhaps given as TRBD1 or TRBD2 (5 bases each). The ends were cut back, 5 bases at V and 8 bases at J, with 25 bases in the middle. The CDR3 extends over 16 amino acids. Germline CDR1 and CDR2: DFQATT and SNEGSKA (reference sequence).

This clonotype was observed a handful of times. V gene TRBV6-5 combines with J gene TRBJ1-2; D gene uncertain. Trimming stripped 3 bases from V and 2 bases from J, with 13 bases between. The CDR3 has 15 amino acids. Germline V CDR1 and CDR2: MNHEY, SVGAGI. The CDR3 bases are TGTGCCAGCAGTTATGCCCGGGGAGGAAACTATGGCTACACCTTC. As protein: CASSYARGGNYGYTF.

This clonotype has at least ten counts. The J gene is TRBJ2-2, the V gene TRBV29-1; the D gene is possibly TRBD1 (5 bases). Germline V CDR1 and CDR2: SQVTM, ANQGSEA. V gave up 5 bases and J gave up 6 bases, with 13 bases separating them. The length of the CDR3 is 13 residues. The DNA for the CDR3 is TGCAGCGTTAAATTACTGGGGCCCGGGGAGCTGTTTTTT. Its protein product is CSVKLLGPGELFF.

This clonotype was counted only a few times. The chain couples TRBV3-1 to TRBJ2-2, with D unclear. The ends were cut back, 4 bases at V and 4 bases at J, with 16 bases in the middle. This CDR3 spans 16 amino acids. CDR1 is LGHDT and CDR2 is YNNKEL in the germline V gene (reference sequence). The CDR3 here is CASSLWIVRTTGELFF. As DNA, the CDR3 is TGTGCCAGCAGCCTGTGGATTGTAAGGACCACCGGGGAGCTGTTTTTT.

The CDR3, as DNA: TGCGCCAGCAGCCAAGATTCGGGGCCTGGCCCCGAATCTTACTTC. Protein product: CASSQDSGPGPESYF. This chain connects TRBV4-1 to TRBJ2-7; the D call may be TRBD1 or TRBD2 (5 bases each). This CDR3 has 15 residues. Germline CDR1 MGHRA, CDR2 YSYEKL. With 0 bases removed from V and 13 bases from J, the gap between germline ends came to 22 bases.

This clonotype was found a few times. The chain couples TRBV7-9 to TRBJ2-5, with D unresolved. CDR3 length: 14 residues. V was cut by 1 base and J by 5 bases, with 11 bases left in between. CDR1 and CDR2 from the germline V gene are SEHNR and FQNEAQ (reference sequence). The CDR3 loop is CASSLDTEGETQYF. CDR3 in DNA: TGTGCCAGCAGCTTAGATACGGAAGGGGAGACCCAGTACTTC.

This clonotype came up a few times. The V and J genes are TRBV20-1 and TRBJ2-2, with 8 bases identical to TRBD1. V lost 4 bases and J lost 3; bases outside the gene matches: 4. In germline, CDR1 is DFQATT, CDR2 SNEGSKA (reference sequence). CDR3 length equals 14 residues. The CDR3 region is CSATSGGHTGELFF. The CDR3 region has the DNA TGCAGTGCTACTTCAGGGGGCCACACCGGGGAGCTGTTTTTT.

J is TRBJ2-1 and V is TRBV24-1; the D gene is possibly TRBD2 (7 bases). Trimming removed 6 bases from V and 16 bases from J, with 15 bases in between. CDR3 length equals 11 residues. The V gene's germline CDR1 is KGHDR and CDR2 SFDVKD. CDR3 amino acids: CATSPGGGRFF. CDR3 DNA sequence: TGTGCCACCAGTCCTGGGGGGGGGCGATTCTTC.

The V call is TRBV28, the J call TRBJ1-5; D gene unclear. The CDR3 covers 17 residues. The germline gives CDR1 MDHEN, CDR2 SYDVKM. Trimming removed 1 base at V and 2 bases at J, with 15 bases between. CDR3 sequence reads: CASSLLASLGGNQPQHF. The CDR3 bases are TGTGCCAGCAGTTTATTGGCCTCCCTCGGTGGCAATCAGCCCCAGCATTTT.

The rearrangement links TRBV18 to TRBJ1-1, with 7 positions matching TRBD1. CDR3 length: 14 amino acids. The ends lost 7 bases at V and 0 bases at J; junction bases unmatched: 5. The germline V gene has CDR1 KGHSH and CDR2 LQKENI. CDR3 coding DNA: TGTGCCAGCTTTGGGGACAGACTGAACACTGAAGCTTTCTTT. Its translation: CASFGDRLNTEAFF. The whole variable domain, filled in from reference TRBV18 and TRBJ1-1, reads NAGVMQNPRHLVRRRGQEARLRCSPMKGHSHVYWYRQLPEEGLKFMVYLQKENIIDESGMPKERFSAEFPKEGPSILRIQQVVRGDSAAYFCASFGDRLNTEAFFGQGTRLTVV.

The CDR3 coding sequence is TGTGCCAGCAGTTTGGGGGGCGCTTGGGGTAACTATGGCTACACCTTC. Translating gives CASSLGGAWGNYGYTF. V is TRBV28 and J is TRBJ1-2, with D tentatively TRBD1 (6 bases). Germline loops: CDR1 MDHEN, CDR2 SYDVKM. The V end was cut by 3 bases, the J end by 1 base, with 15 bases between. This CDR3 comprises 16 residues.

The CDR3: CASSFRGEFNEQYF. Written as DNA, the CDR3 is TGTGCCAGCAGCTTTCGGGGGGAGTTTAACGAGCAGTACTTC. V gene TRBV7-9 combines with J gene TRBJ2-7; 7 bases are a match to TRBD2. There are 14 residues in the CDR3. Germline assignment: CDR1 SEHNR and CDR2 FQNEAQ (reference sequence). V lost 3 bases and J lost 5; bases outside the gene matches: 7.

In this sample, this clonotype turned up a few times. The chain links TRBV12-3 or TRBV12-4 to TRBJ1-3; no clear D. This CDR3 is 16 amino acids long. With 5 bases removed from V and 8 bases from J, the gap between germline ends came to 22 bases. The CDR3 here is CASSPPARVSGDTIYF. CDR3 bases: TGTGCCAGCAGTCCCCCGGCTCGGGTGAGCGGAGACACCATATATTTT.

V and J are TRBV27 and TRBJ2-3, with 7 bases matching TRBD1. Germline V gene data show CDR1 as MNHEY and CDR2 as SMNVEV (reference sequence). The CDR3 spans 12 residues. V trimming: 8 bases; J trimming: 5 bases; junction bases outside the gene matches: 4. CDR3 DNA: TGTGCCAGCGGTACAGGGGTAGATACGCAGTATTTT. This encodes CASGTGVDTQYF.

The sample holds a few counts of this clonotype. The CDR3 region is CASSPGTSGRFSYNEQFF. For the CDR3, the DNA is TGTGCCAGCAGCCCAGGGACTAGCGGGAGATTCTCCTACAATGAGCAGTTCTTC. The chain is built from TRBV11-1 and TRBJ2-1; 14 nucleotides line up with TRBD2. The V segment lost 5 bases and the J segment 0 bases; nucleotides outside the gene matches: 6. Germline CDR1 SGHAT, CDR2 FQDESV (reference sequence). This CDR3 is 18 amino acids long. Combining the CDR3 with reference TRBV11-1 and TRBJ2-1 gives the whole variable domain EAEVAQSPRYKITEKSQAVAFWCDPISGHATLYWYRQILGQGPELLVQFQDESVVDDSQLPKDRFSAERLKGVDSTLKIQPAELGDSAMYLCASSPGTSGRFSYNEQFFGPGTRLTVL.

This clonotype came up a few times. The chain couples TRBV27 to TRBJ2-4; maybe TRBD1 (5 bases). Germline CDR1 is MNHEY and CDR2 is SMNVEV (reference sequence). The CDR3 is 14 amino acids. V gave up 4 bases and J gave up 2 bases, with 9 bases separating them. The CDR3 here is CASSYQGTKNIQYF. The CDR3 region has the DNA TGTGCCAGCAGTTATCAGGGAACCAAAAACATTCAGTACTTC.

The chain combines TRBV5-1 with TRBJ1-1; D gene unclear. This CDR3 has 15 residues. CDR1 and CDR2 from the germline V gene are SGHRS and YFSETQ. V dropped 0 bases and J dropped 1 base, with 10 bases sitting between them. This CDR3 reads CASSLVAGGNTEAFF. The DNA for the CDR3 is TGCGCCAGCAGCTTGGTAGCGGGAGGGAACACTGAAGCTTTCTTT.

The CDR3 protein is CASSIRGTPNEKLFF. The CDR3 DNA sequence: TGTGCCAGTAGTATTCGCGGGACACCGAATGAAAAACTGTTTTTT. The V and J genes are TRBV19 and TRBJ1-4, with D tentatively TRBD1 (6 bases). CDR1 LNHDA and CDR2 SQIVND come from the germline V gene (reference sequence). Trimming took off 3 bases at V and 5 bases at J, with 13 bases between the two ends. The CDR3 length is 15 residues. Looking up the rest from reference TRBV19 and TRBJ1-4 gives the full variable domain: DGGITQSPKYLFRKEGQNVTLSCEQNLNHDAMYWYRQDPGQGLRLIYYSQIVNDFQKGDIAEGYSVSREKKESFPLTVTSAQKNPTAFYLCASSIRGTPNEKLFFGSGTQLSVL.

This clonotype was seen a few times. The chain uses TRBV5-1 and TRBJ1-5; maybe TRBD1 (5 bases). This CDR3 region has 14 residues. CDR1 is SGHRS, CDR2 YFSETQ, per germline. Trimming pared 3 bases from V and 4 bases from J, leaving 11 bases between. CDR3: CASSSGLVNQPQHF. The CDR3, as DNA: TGCGCCAGCAGCTCGGGACTGGTGAATCAGCCCCAGCATTTT.

This clonotype has just a few counts. CDR3 coding DNA: TGTGCCAGCGCAGCGGCCGATAGCTCCTACAATGAGCAGTTCTTC. It yields the protein CASAAADSSYNEQFF. V and J are TRBV27 and TRBJ2-1; possible D gene TRBD2, 5 bases. This CDR3 has 15 residues. V was shortened by 8 bases and J by 0 bases, with 14 bases between the two germline ends. From germline, CDR1 is MNHEY and CDR2 SMNVEV (reference sequence).

V is TRBV7-9 and J is TRBJ2-7, with D possibly matching TRBD1 (7 bases). Germline CDR1 is SEHNR and CDR2 is FQNEAQ (reference sequence). V lost 3 bases and J lost 6, with 12 bases in between. CDR3 size: 13 residues. CDR3 in amino acids: CASSFHRGGEQYF. In DNA, the CDR3 is TGTGCCAGCAGCTTCCACAGGGGAGGCGAGCAGTACTTC.

V usage is TRBV27 and J usage is TRBJ2-7; 9 positions match TRBD2. With V trimmed by 5 bases and J by 3 bases, 8 bases remained unmatched. The germline V gene encodes CDR1 MNHEY and CDR2 SMNVEV (reference sequence). The CDR3 has 15 residues. DNA for the CDR3: TGTGCCAGCAGTATACTAGCGGGCAGGTACTACGAGCAGTACTTC. This encodes CASSILAGRYYEQYF.